This T cell receptor beta chain derives from a study of T cell responses to AZD1222 COVID-19 vaccine. Comment on this clone: Its target is unknown.

Profiling relied on immunoSEQ multiplex PCR, and the TCRdb table lists in-frame clones only, not all of them. Of 95,000 to 100,000 clones detected, around 94% appear once; the ten largest clones hold roughly an eighth. The CDR3 is 15 residues long. Germline trimming cut 1 base from V and 8 bases from J; bases unmatched to any gene: 4. Germline CDR1 and CDR2: SGHNT and YYREEE (reference sequence). Whole-study results and caveats: Sampling captured repertoires only after the peak T cell response.

V usage is TRBV5-4 and J usage is TRBJ2-2; 11 nucleotides match TRBD1. Sequenced here: peripheral blood, sampled on day 0 of AZD1222 vaccination. The receptor was derived from an adult in good health. The CDR3 sequence: CASSLWTGGEGELFF. CDR3 DNA: TGTGCCAGCAGCTTGTGGACAGGGGGCGAAGGGGAGCTGTTTTTT.